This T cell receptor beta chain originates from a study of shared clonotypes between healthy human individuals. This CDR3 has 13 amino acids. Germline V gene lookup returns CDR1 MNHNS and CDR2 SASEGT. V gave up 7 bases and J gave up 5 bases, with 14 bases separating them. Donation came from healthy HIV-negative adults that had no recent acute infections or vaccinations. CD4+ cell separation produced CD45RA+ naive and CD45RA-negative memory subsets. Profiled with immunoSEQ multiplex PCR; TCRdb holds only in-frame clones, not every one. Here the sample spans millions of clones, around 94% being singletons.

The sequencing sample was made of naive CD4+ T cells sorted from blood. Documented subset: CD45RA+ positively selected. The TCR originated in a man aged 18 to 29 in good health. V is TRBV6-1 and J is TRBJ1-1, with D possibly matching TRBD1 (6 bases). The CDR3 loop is CASNLAGVTEAFF. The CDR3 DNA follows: TGTGCCAGCAATTTAGCAGGGGTGACTGAAGCTTTCTTT.